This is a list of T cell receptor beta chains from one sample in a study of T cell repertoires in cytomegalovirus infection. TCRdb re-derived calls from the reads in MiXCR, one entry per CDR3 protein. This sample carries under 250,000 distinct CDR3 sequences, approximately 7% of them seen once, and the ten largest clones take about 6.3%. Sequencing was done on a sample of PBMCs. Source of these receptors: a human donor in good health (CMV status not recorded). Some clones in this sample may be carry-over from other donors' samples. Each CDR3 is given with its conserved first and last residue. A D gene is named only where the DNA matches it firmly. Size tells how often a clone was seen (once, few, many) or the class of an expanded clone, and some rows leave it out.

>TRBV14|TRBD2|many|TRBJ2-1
CASSQALAGRPQFF
TGTGCCAGCAGCCAAGCACTAGCGGGCCGTCCGCAGTTCTTC
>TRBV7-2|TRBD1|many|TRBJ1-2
CASSLGYRGGGYTF
TGTGCCAGCAGCTTAGGCTACAGGGGTGGTGGCTACACCTTC
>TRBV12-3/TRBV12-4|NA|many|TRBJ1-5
CASRGQGDQPQHF
TGTGCCAGCAGGGGACAAGGGGATCAGCCCCAGCATTTT
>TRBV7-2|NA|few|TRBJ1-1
CASSPRQRNTEAFF
TGTGCCAGCAGCCCGCGACAGCGGAACACTGAAGCTTTCTTT
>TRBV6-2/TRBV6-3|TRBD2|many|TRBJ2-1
CASTTSGGPRFNEQFF
TGTGCCAGCACGACTAGCGGGGGACCTCGTTTCAATGAGCAGTTCTTC
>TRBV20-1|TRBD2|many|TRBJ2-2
CSALRGGAVTGELFF
TGCAGTGCTCTACGCGGGGGGGCTGTCACCGGGGAGCTGTTTTTT
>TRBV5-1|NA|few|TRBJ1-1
CASSRTVKNTEAFF
TGCGCCAGCAGCAGGACAGTTAAGAACACTGAAGCTTTCTTT
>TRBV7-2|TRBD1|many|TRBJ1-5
CASSLGQGLGQPQHF
TGTGCCAGCAGCTTAGGACAGGGGTTAGGTCAGCCCCAGCATTTT
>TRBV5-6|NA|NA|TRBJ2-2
CASSLDAPRGGELFF
TGTGCCAGCAGCTTGGACGCGCCGAGGGGGGGGGAGCTGTTTTTT
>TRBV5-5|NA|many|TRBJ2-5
CASTSLEAGGKETQYF
TGTGCCAGCACCTCTCTGGAGGCTGGGGGAAAAGAGACCCAGTACTTC
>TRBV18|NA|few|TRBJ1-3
CASSPWDVAAGGNTIYF
TGTGCCAGCTCACCATGGGACGTCGCCGCCGGTGGAAACACCATATATTTT
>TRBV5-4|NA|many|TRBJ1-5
CASSLDNRVLYSNQPQHF
TGTGCCAGCAGCTTGGATAACCGGGTTCTTTATAGCAATCAGCCCCAGCATTTT
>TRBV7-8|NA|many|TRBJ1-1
CASSLEGARGAEAFF
TGTGCCAGCAGCTTAGAAGGGGCGCGTGGGGCTGAAGCTTTCTTT
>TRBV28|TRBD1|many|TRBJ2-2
CASHLGGLAGELFF
TGTGCCAGCCATCTAGGGGGCCTTGCCGGGGAGCTGTTTTTT
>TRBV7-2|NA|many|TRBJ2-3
CASSLGRSTDTQYF
TGTGCCAGCAGCTTGGGCCGAAGCACAGATACGCAGTATTTT
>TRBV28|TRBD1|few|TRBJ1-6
CASSFSGQSYF
TGTGCCAGCAGTTTTTCGGGACAGTCGTACTTT
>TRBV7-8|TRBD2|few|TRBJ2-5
CASRTLGGGKQETQYF
TGTGCCAGCAGGACACTGGGCGGGGGGAAACAAGAGACCCAGTACTTC
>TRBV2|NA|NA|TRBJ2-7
CASRGKIYEQYF
TGTGCCAGCAGGGGAAAGATCTACGAGCAGTACTTC
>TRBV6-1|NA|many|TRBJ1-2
CASTRTETNYGYTF
TGTGCCAGCACCAGGACAGAGACTAACTATGGCTACACCTTC
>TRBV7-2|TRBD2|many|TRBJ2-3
CASSKQPGTSGGAKSDTQYF
TGTGCCAGCAGCAAACAGCCCGGGACTAGCGGGGGGGCAAAATCCGATACGCAGTATTTT
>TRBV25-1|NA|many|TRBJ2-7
CASSGAGVYEQYF
TGTGCCAGCAGTGGCGCAGGGGTCTACGAGCAGTACTTC
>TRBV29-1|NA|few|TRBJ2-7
CSVEKAGNYEQYF
TGCAGCGTTGAAAAGGCGGGAAACTACGAGCAGTACTTC
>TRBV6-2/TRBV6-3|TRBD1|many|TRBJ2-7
CASSGPGTGYEQYF
TGTGCCAGCAGTGGACCCGGGACAGGTTACGAGCAGTACTTC
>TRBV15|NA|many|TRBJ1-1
CATSRDLSGGLEAFF
TGTGCCACCAGCAGAGATTTATCGGGCGGACTTGAAGCTTTCTTT
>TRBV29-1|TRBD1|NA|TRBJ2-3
CSVVPPGGGRDTQYF
TGCAGCGTTGTACCTCCAGGGGGTGGGAGAGATACGCAGTATTTT
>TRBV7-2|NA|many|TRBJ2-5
CASSLQETQYF
TGTGCCAGCAGCCTGCAAGAGACCCAGTACTTC
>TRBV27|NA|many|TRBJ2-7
CASSLSGQGIFYEQYF
TGTGCCAGCAGTTTATCTGGCCAGGGGATCTTCTACGAGCAGTACTTC
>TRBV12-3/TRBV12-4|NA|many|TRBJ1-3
CASSFRLREAGNTIYF
TGTGCCAGCAGTTTTAGGTTACGGGAAGCCGGAAACACCATATATTTT
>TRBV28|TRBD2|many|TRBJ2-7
CASRSRTSGGNYEQYF
TGTGCCAGCCGATCTCGGACTAGCGGGGGCAACTACGAGCAGTACTTC
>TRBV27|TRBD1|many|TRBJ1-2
CASSFLGGAGGANGYTF
TGTGCCAGCAGTTTTCTAGGGGGGGCAGGGGGCGCGAATGGCTACACCTTC
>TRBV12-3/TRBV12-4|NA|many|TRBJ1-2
CASSPITRYGYTF
TGTGCCAGCAGTCCTATTACCCGCTATGGCTACACCTTC
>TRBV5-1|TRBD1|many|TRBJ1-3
CASSLYRGAGNTIYF
TGCGCCAGCAGCTTATACAGGGGAGCCGGAAACACCATATATTTT
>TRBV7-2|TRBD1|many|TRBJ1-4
CASSLVRQGALYVKLFF
TGTGCCAGCAGCTTAGTAAGACAGGGGGCTCTGTACGTGAAACTGTTTTTT
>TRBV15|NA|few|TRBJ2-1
CATSRDTQSNEQFF
TGTGCCACCAGCAGAGATACCCAGTCCAATGAGCAGTTCTTC
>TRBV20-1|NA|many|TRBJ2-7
CSARDWVSYEQYF
TGCAGTGCTAGAGATTGGGTGAGCTACGAGCAGTACTTC
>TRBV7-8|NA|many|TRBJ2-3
CASTRPVIPIGTQYF
TGTGCCAGCACCCGCCCAGTCATCCCGATAGGGACGCAGTATTTT
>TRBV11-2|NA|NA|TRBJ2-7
CASSTRTLDEQYF
TGTGCCAGCAGCACCCGGACACTCGACGAGCAGTACTTC
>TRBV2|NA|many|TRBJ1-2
CASSESSPARGYTF
TGTGCCAGTAGCGAGTCCTCGCCGGCTCGGGGCTACACCTTC
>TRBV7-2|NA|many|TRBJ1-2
CASSLGGKNGYTF
TGTGCCAGCAGCTTAGGAGGGAAAAATGGCTACACCTTC
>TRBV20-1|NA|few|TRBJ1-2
CSASYGYTF
TGCAGTGCTAGTTACGGCTACACCTTC
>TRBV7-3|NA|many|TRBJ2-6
CASSTSDGRSSGANVLTF
TGTGCCAGCAGCACATCCGACGGCCGAAGCTCTGGGGCCAACGTCCTGACTTTC
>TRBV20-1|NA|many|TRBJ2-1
CSASRVAGATHNEQFF
TGCAGTGCTAGTCGAGTAGCAGGGGCTACTCACAATGAGCAGTTCTTC